These T cell receptor beta chains were read from a single sample in a study of blood T cell repertoires in COVID-19. Profiled with immunoSEQ multiplex PCR; TCRdb holds only in-frame clones, not every one. The sample has 95,000 to 150,000 clones, more than 75% seen once; the top ten hold about 1.6%. The specimen sequenced was peripheral blood. All receptors come from a human donor in a cohort sampled during active COVID-19. CDR3s include the opening cysteine and the closing phenylalanine or tryptophan. The order of the fields is J gene, clone size, D gene, V gene, CDR3 DNA, CDR3 protein. D genes are given only for firm matches. Clone size is shown for a subset of rows, as once, few, many or a class of expanded clone.

j_call: TRBJ1-1; clone_size: once; d_call: TRBD1; v_call: TRBV5-1; cdr3_nt: TGCGCCAGCAGCTTAAACAGGGGGCAGGAAGCTTTCTTT; cdr3_aa: CASSLNRGQEAFF
j_call: TRBJ2-3; clone_size: -; d_call: TRBD2; v_call: TRBV9; cdr3_nt: TGTGCCAGCAGCGCCGAGGGGACTAGCGGATTCACAGATACGCAGTATTTT; cdr3_aa: CASSAEGTSGFTDTQYF
j_call: TRBJ1-1; clone_size: -; d_call: -; v_call: TRBV5-1; cdr3_nt: TGCGCCAGCAGCTTGGCCGGTTTAGACACTGAAGCTTTCTTT; cdr3_aa: CASSLAGLDTEAFF
j_call: TRBJ2-7; clone_size: -; d_call: -; v_call: TRBV5-5; cdr3_nt: TGTGCCAGCAGCTTGGAAAAGGGCAGGGTCTACGAGCAGTACTTC; cdr3_aa: CASSLEKGRVYEQYF
j_call: TRBJ2-7; clone_size: -; d_call: TRBD2; v_call: TRBV5-1; cdr3_nt: TGCGCCAGCAGCTTGGCCTCCAGCGGGGGTTGGTACGAGCAGTACTTC; cdr3_aa: CASSLASSGGWYEQYF
j_call: TRBJ2-2; clone_size: -; d_call: -; v_call: TRBV11-2; cdr3_nt: TGTGCCAGCAGCCCAACAGCACCCGGGGAGCTGTTTTTT; cdr3_aa: CASSPTAPGELFF
j_call: TRBJ1-4; clone_size: -; d_call: -; v_call: TRBV6-6; cdr3_nt: TGTGCCAGCAGCCCCGGGAATGAAAAACTGTTTTTT; cdr3_aa: CASSPGNEKLFF
j_call: TRBJ1-2; clone_size: -; d_call: TRBD1; v_call: TRBV7-7; cdr3_nt: TGTGCTAGCAGCCCCAGGACCGGGACAGGGGTCCTTTCTAACTATGGCTACACCTTC; cdr3_aa: CASSPRTGTGVLSNYGYTF
j_call: TRBJ2-7; clone_size: -; d_call: -; v_call: TRBV6-1; cdr3_nt: TGTGCCAGCAGTGAAGCGCAGAGGAGTACCTACGAGCAGTACTTC; cdr3_aa: CASSEAQRSTYEQYF
j_call: TRBJ2-5; clone_size: -; d_call: TRBD1; v_call: TRBV2; cdr3_nt: TGTGCCAGCAGTGACCTTGGCAGGGGGCCAGAGACCCAGTACTTC; cdr3_aa: CASSDLGRGPETQYF
j_call: TRBJ1-2; clone_size: -; d_call: TRBD1; v_call: TRBV7-9; cdr3_nt: TGTGCCAGCAGTATTCCGGGACAGGGCGTTTATTTGGGCTACACCTTC; cdr3_aa: CASSIPGQGVYLGYTF
j_call: TRBJ2-1; clone_size: -; d_call: -; v_call: TRBV7-2; cdr3_nt: TGTGCCAGCAGCTTAGAGGATCGGAGTAGCAATGAGCAGTTCTTC; cdr3_aa: CASSLEDRSSNEQFF
j_call: TRBJ1-6; clone_size: -; d_call: TRBD1; v_call: TRBV6-6; cdr3_nt: TGTGCCAGCAGCAGGGGGACAGGTGCTAATAATTCACCCCTCCACTTT; cdr3_aa: CASSRGTGANNSPLHF
j_call: TRBJ1-2; clone_size: once; d_call: TRBD1; v_call: TRBV14; cdr3_nt: TGTGCCAGCAGCCAAGGCGGGACAGGGGATGGCTACACCTTC; cdr3_aa: CASSQGGTGDGYTF
j_call: TRBJ2-1; clone_size: -; d_call: -; v_call: TRBV28; cdr3_nt: TGTGCCAGCAGTTTTCAGGGGCTGCGATACAATGAGCAGTTCTTC; cdr3_aa: CASSFQGLRYNEQFF
j_call: TRBJ2-3; clone_size: -; d_call: TRBD1; v_call: TRBV2; cdr3_nt: TGTGCCAGCAGTGGGACAGGGGTACGAAATACGCAGTATTTT; cdr3_aa: CASSGTGVRNTQYF
j_call: TRBJ1-2; clone_size: -; d_call: -; v_call: TRBV29-1; cdr3_nt: TGCAGCGTCGCGGACAGCGGAAACCATGGCTACACCTTC; cdr3_aa: CSVADSGNHGYTF
j_call: TRBJ1-1; clone_size: once; d_call: -; v_call: TRBV5-4; cdr3_nt: TGTGCCAGCAGCTTCAGTTCGGGTCGGGCTTTCTTT; cdr3_aa: CASSFSSGRAFF
j_call: TRBJ2-1; clone_size: -; d_call: TRBD1; v_call: TRBV24-1; cdr3_nt: TGTGCCACCAGTGACCTTCCGGGACAGGGGAGGAATGAGCAGTTCTTC; cdr3_aa: CATSDLPGQGRNEQFF
j_call: TRBJ2-1; clone_size: -; d_call: TRBD2; v_call: TRBV5-1; cdr3_nt: TGCGCCAGCAGCTTCCATAGCGGGGGCAATGAGCAGTTCTTC; cdr3_aa: CASSFHSGGNEQFF
j_call: TRBJ2-5; clone_size: -; d_call: -; v_call: TRBV2; cdr3_nt: TGTGCCAGCATAACCACAGGGGAGACCCAGTACTTC; cdr3_aa: CASITTGETQYF
j_call: TRBJ2-1; clone_size: -; d_call: -; v_call: TRBV4-1; cdr3_nt: TGCGCCAGCAGCCAAGCTCTGAGCTCCTACAATGAGCAGTTCTTC; cdr3_aa: CASSQALSSYNEQFF
j_call: TRBJ2-3; clone_size: -; d_call: TRBD2; v_call: TRBV28; cdr3_nt: TGTGCCAGCAGGGAGGGGAGCGGGAGAGGGAACACAGATACGCAGTATTTT; cdr3_aa: CASREGSGRGNTDTQYF
j_call: TRBJ2-7; clone_size: once; d_call: TRBD2; v_call: TRBV10-2; cdr3_nt: TGCGCCAGCACACTAGCGGGCCCCTACGAGCAGTACTTC; cdr3_aa: CASTLAGPYEQYF
j_call: TRBJ2-2; clone_size: -; d_call: TRBD1; v_call: TRBV6-6; cdr3_nt: TGTGCCAGCAGTTACGCACAGGGGGCGGCCGGGGAGCTGTTTTTT; cdr3_aa: CASSYAQGAAGELFF
j_call: TRBJ1-2; clone_size: once; d_call: -; v_call: TRBV7-8; cdr3_nt: TGTGCCAGCAGCGACCCGGGCCAGGGATTCAACTATGGCTACACCTTC; cdr3_aa: CASSDPGQGFNYGYTF
j_call: TRBJ2-5; clone_size: -; d_call: -; v_call: TRBV9; cdr3_nt: TGTGCCAGCAGCGTAGGTCGAGAAGAGACCCAGTACTTC; cdr3_aa: CASSVGREETQYF
j_call: TRBJ2-1; clone_size: -; d_call: -; v_call: TRBV5-6; cdr3_nt: TGTGCCAGCAGCTTGGCGGGGAGTCCCTACAATGAGCAGTTCTTC; cdr3_aa: CASSLAGSPYNEQFF
j_call: TRBJ2-7; clone_size: -; d_call: -; v_call: TRBV5-1; cdr3_nt: TGCGCCAGCAGCGTCCCGGGAGCCTACGAGCAGTACTTC; cdr3_aa: CASSVPGAYEQYF
j_call: TRBJ1-4; clone_size: once; d_call: TRBD1; v_call: TRBV6-5; cdr3_nt: TGTGCCAGCAGGCTAAGAGGGGGCGGTGAAAAACTGTTTTTT; cdr3_aa: CASRLRGGGEKLFF
j_call: TRBJ2-5; clone_size: -; d_call: TRBD2; v_call: TRBV12-5; cdr3_nt: TGTGCTAGTGGTCTAGCGGGGGAACGGTACCAAGAGACCCAGTACTTC; cdr3_aa: CASGLAGERYQETQYF
j_call: TRBJ1-5; clone_size: -; d_call: -; v_call: TRBV28; cdr3_nt: TGTGCCAGCAGGCCCTCGGGGGGGCATTATAGCAATCAGCCCCAGCATTTT; cdr3_aa: CASRPSGGHYSNQPQHF
j_call: TRBJ2-7; clone_size: once; d_call: -; v_call: TRBV2; cdr3_nt: TGTGCCAGCTCCAGGGACAATAGCGTCTACGAGCAGTACTTC; cdr3_aa: CASSRDNSVYEQYF
j_call: TRBJ2-3; clone_size: -; d_call: TRBD1; v_call: TRBV29-1; cdr3_nt: TGCAGCGTTGATGAGGGACAGGGGAGCACAGATACGCAGTATTTT; cdr3_aa: CSVDEGQGSTDTQYF
j_call: TRBJ2-7; clone_size: -; d_call: -; v_call: TRBV4-1; cdr3_nt: TGCGCCAGCAGCCCCATAGTTTCCTACGAGCAGTACTTC; cdr3_aa: CASSPIVSYEQYF
j_call: TRBJ2-7; clone_size: -; d_call: -; v_call: TRBV11-2; cdr3_nt: TGTGCCAGCAGCTCCCAGGGCTACGAGCAGTACTTC; cdr3_aa: CASSSQGYEQYF
j_call: TRBJ2-3; clone_size: -; d_call: TRBD2; v_call: TRBV10-1; cdr3_nt: TGCGCCAGCAGTGAGTCCGTGACTAGCGGCCCCATCCCTTTCACAGATACGCAGTATTTT; cdr3_aa: CASSESVTSGPIPFTDTQYF
j_call: TRBJ1-5; clone_size: -; d_call: TRBD1; v_call: TRBV3-1/TRBV3-2; cdr3_nt: TGTGCCAGCAGCCAACAAACAGGGGGGCAGCCCCAGCATTTT; cdr3_aa: CASSQQTGGQPQHF
j_call: TRBJ2-7; clone_size: -; d_call: -; v_call: TRBV24-1; cdr3_nt: TGTGCCACCAGTGATCGAAACAACGTGCAGTACTTC; cdr3_aa: CATSDRNNVQYF
j_call: TRBJ1-1; clone_size: -; d_call: TRBD1; v_call: TRBV28; cdr3_nt: TGTGCCAGCAGGGTGATCCGGACAGGGCCCAGGAACACTGAAGCTTTCTTT; cdr3_aa: CASRVIRTGPRNTEAFF
j_call: TRBJ1-2; clone_size: few; d_call: -; v_call: TRBV19; cdr3_nt: TGTGCCAGTAGTAACCCGGACAGAAGTTATGGCTACACCTTC; cdr3_aa: CASSNPDRSYGYTF
j_call: TRBJ1-5; clone_size: -; d_call: TRBD1; v_call: TRBV28; cdr3_nt: TGTGCCAGCAACGCACCGGGACAGGGATATCAGCCCCAGCATTTT; cdr3_aa: CASNAPGQGYQPQHF
j_call: TRBJ2-3; clone_size: -; d_call: TRBD2; v_call: TRBV19; cdr3_nt: TGTGCCAGTAGTATGGTAGCGGGAGGTGGAGATACGCAGTATTTT; cdr3_aa: CASSMVAGGGDTQYF
j_call: TRBJ1-1; clone_size: -; d_call: -; v_call: TRBV5-6; cdr3_nt: TGTGCCAGCAGCCCGGCTACGCGGGGCACTGAAGCTTTCTTT; cdr3_aa: CASSPATRGTEAFF
j_call: TRBJ2-1; clone_size: once; d_call: -; v_call: TRBV19; cdr3_nt: TGTGCCAGTAGTATAAGAGTGTTCTCCTACAATGAGCAGTTCTTC; cdr3_aa: CASSIRVFSYNEQFF
j_call: TRBJ1-2; clone_size: -; d_call: TRBD1; v_call: TRBV28; cdr3_nt: TGTGCCAGCAGTTTGCTTCGACAGGGACCGAACTATGGCTACACCTTC; cdr3_aa: CASSLLRQGPNYGYTF
j_call: TRBJ2-7; clone_size: -; d_call: -; v_call: TRBV30; cdr3_nt: TGTGCCTGGAGTCTCCCCCGGCAGCGAAGGAACGAGCAGTACTTC; cdr3_aa: CAWSLPRQRRNEQYF
j_call: TRBJ1-5; clone_size: -; d_call: TRBD1; v_call: TRBV10-2; cdr3_nt: TGCGCCAGCATTAGGACAGGTCAGCCCCAGCATTTT; cdr3_aa: CASIRTGQPQHF
j_call: TRBJ2-3; clone_size: -; d_call: TRBD1; v_call: TRBV28; cdr3_nt: TGTGCCAGCAGTTTTAGGGGGCTGCAAGGAGATACGCAGTATTTT; cdr3_aa: CASSFRGLQGDTQYF
j_call: TRBJ1-2; clone_size: -; d_call: -; v_call: TRBV5-6; cdr3_nt: TGTGCCAGCAGCTTCTTGGGGCGGGGGAAATTCTATGGCTACACCTTC; cdr3_aa: CASSFLGRGKFYGYTF
j_call: TRBJ2-7; clone_size: -; d_call: TRBD2; v_call: TRBV5-1; cdr3_nt: TGCGCCAGCAGCTCCCATAGCGGGAGAGAGGTATACTACGAGCAGTACTTC; cdr3_aa: CASSSHSGREVYYEQYF
j_call: TRBJ2-2; clone_size: once; d_call: TRBD2; v_call: TRBV10-3; cdr3_nt: TGTGCCATCAGCAGGACTAGCGGGAGACACACCGGGGAGCTGTTTTTT; cdr3_aa: CAISRTSGRHTGELFF
j_call: TRBJ1-2; clone_size: -; d_call: -; v_call: TRBV3-1/TRBV3-2; cdr3_nt: TGTGCCAGCAGCCAAGTTAGGGGCTACAACTATGGCTACACCTTC; cdr3_aa: CASSQVRGYNYGYTF
j_call: TRBJ2-3; clone_size: -; d_call: TRBD1; v_call: TRBV2; cdr3_nt: TGTGCCAGCAGTAAATTTGGACAGGGGGCAGATACGCAGTATTTT; cdr3_aa: CASSKFGQGADTQYF
j_call: TRBJ2-1; clone_size: -; d_call: -; v_call: TRBV24-1; cdr3_nt: TGTGCCACCAGTGAAGCAGGGAAGCAGTTCTTC; cdr3_aa: CATSEAGKQFF
j_call: TRBJ2-7; clone_size: -; d_call: TRBD2; v_call: TRBV4-1; cdr3_nt: TGCGCCAGCAGCCAAGAAGGGACTAGCGGGGGGGCCAACGAGCAGTACTTC; cdr3_aa: CASSQEGTSGGANEQYF
j_call: TRBJ1-5; clone_size: -; d_call: TRBD1; v_call: TRBV6-4; cdr3_nt: TGTGCCAGCAGTGCGACAGGGGGGGCTCAGCCCCAGCATTTT; cdr3_aa: CASSATGGAQPQHF
j_call: TRBJ2-2; clone_size: -; d_call: -; v_call: TRBV28; cdr3_nt: TGTGCCAGCAGTTTATCGGCAGGGGACACCGGGGAGCTGTTTTTT; cdr3_aa: CASSLSAGDTGELFF
j_call: TRBJ2-3; clone_size: -; d_call: -; v_call: TRBV2; cdr3_nt: TGTGCCAGCAGTTTGGATAGCGGCAGCACAGATACGCAGTATTTT; cdr3_aa: CASSLDSGSTDTQYF